Below, 26 T cell receptor beta chains from the same sample are listed, as sequenced in a study of T cells in Graves' hyperthyroidism and ophthalmopathy. Authors of the study amplified TCR beta CDR3 regions from RNA transcripts. First-round RT-PCR of the TCR CDR3 relied on the HTBI primer set. MiXCR was run by TCRdb on the multiplex PCR reads, yielding one entry per CDR3 protein. The sample gives around 720,000 distinct CDR3 sequences, approximately 36% of which show up once; around a third is in the top ten. Sequenced sample: blood. The receptors stem from a woman aged 40 to 55 with Graves' hyperthyroidism.

The DNA for the CDR3 is TGTGCCAGCACCCCAATAGCAGGAGGGGAGATCTATGGCTACACCTTC. This gives the protein CASTPIAGGEIYGYTF. The genes are TRBV12-3 or TRBV12-4 and TRBJ1-2; possible D gene TRBD1, 5 bases. This CDR3 is 16 amino acids long. The germline V and J ends were trimmed by 7 bases and 4 bases, with 22 bases remaining between them.

This clonotype was found many times. The V and J genes are TRBV7-9 and TRBJ1-2; unclear D gene. Germline CDR1 and CDR2: SEHNR and FQNEAQ (reference sequence). V lost 3 bases to trimming and J lost 4 bases, with 30 bases between them. CDR3 length: 20 residues. The CDR3 spells CASSFVVVGAGSRALYGYTF. For the CDR3, the DNA is TGTGCCAGCAGCTTCGTCGTTGTGGGAGCAGGATCACGGGCCCTCTATGGCTACACCTTC.

The rearrangement joins TRBV2 to TRBJ1-1; TRBD1 matches 9 bases. The CDR3 runs 16 residues. CDR1 SNHLY and CDR2 FYNNEI come from the germline V gene. The J segment lost 1 base and the V segment lost 2 bases, leaving 5 bases of the junction unmatched. CDR3 bases: TGTGCCAGCAGTGAACAAGGACAGGGGACGAACACTGAAGCTTTCTTT. Its protein product is CASSEQGQGTNTEAFF.

The gene calls are TRBV7-9 and TRBJ2-7, with 10 bases fitting TRBD1. CDR3 length: 14 amino acids. From germline, CDR1 is SEHNR and CDR2 FQNEAQ (reference sequence). V lost 6 bases, J lost 10 bases, and 12 bases stayed unmatched. This CDR3 is CASSLYGTGVFQYF. CDR3 sequence (DNA): TGTGCCAGCAGTTTGTATGGGACAGGGGTTTTCCAGTACTTC.

The V and J genes are TRBV30 and TRBJ1-1, with D perhaps matching TRBD1 (5 bases). CDR3 length: 11 residues. The V gene lost 2 bases and the J gene lost 7 bases, with 8 bases spanning the gap. The germline gives CDR1 GTSNPN, CDR2 SVGIG (reference sequence). The DNA for the CDR3 is TGTGCCTGGAGTCCAGGGTATGAAGCTTTCTTT. Its protein product is CAWSPGYEAFF.

This chain connects TRBV7-2 to TRBJ2-5; 7 nucleotides agree with TRBD1. After removal of 5 bases from V and 4 bases from J, the junction contained 10 bases not matched to a gene. The germline gives CDR1 SGHTA, CDR2 FQGNSA. This CDR3 is 15 amino acids long. CDR3 nucleotides: TGTGCCAGCAGCACCCCAAGCAGGGGGTTAGAGACCCAGTACTTC. It yields the protein CASSTPSRGLETQYF.

This clonotype was observed many times. The J gene is TRBJ1-1, the V gene TRBV29-1; tentatively, D is TRBD1 (6 bases). Germline V gene data show CDR1 as SQVTM and CDR2 as ANQGSEA. Trimming took 1 base from V and 10 from J, leaving 16 bases between them. The CDR3 extends over 13 amino acids. The DNA of the CDR3 is TGCAGCGTTGAAGCACAGGGAGGCTTCGGAGCTTTCTTT. Protein sequence: CSVEAQGGFGAFF.

The J gene is TRBJ2-7, the V gene TRBV24-1; 7 bases map to TRBD2. V dropped 6 bases and J dropped 4; count of bases not matched to a gene: 2. The CDR3 runs to 12 residues. Germline V gene lookup returns CDR1 KGHDR and CDR2 SFDVKD. This CDR3 is CATSQREYEQYF. In nucleotides, the CDR3 is TGTGCCACCAGTCAGCGGGAATACGAGCAGTACTTC.

The V gene is TRBV2, the J gene TRBJ2-7; tentative D call: TRBD2 (7 bases). The end of the DNA is better explained by TRBJ2-1, so the J call may be wrong. The CDR3 has 14 amino acids. Germline V gene lookup returns CDR1 SNHLY and CDR2 FYNNEI. For the CDR3, the DNA is TGTGCCAGCACCCGGGGGGCAACCTACAATGAGCAGTTCTTC. It codes for CASTRGATYNEQFF.

The chain recombines TRBV14 with TRBJ1-5, with D unclear. Germline CDR1 reads SGHDN; CDR2 reads FVKESK. V was trimmed by 2 bases and J by 7 bases, leaving 9 bases between them. The length of the CDR3 is 13 residues. CDR3 sequence: CASSQTFDQPQHF. The CDR3 nucleotides are TGTGCCAGCAGCCAAACTTTCGACCAGCCCCAGCATTTT.

This clonotype was detected a few times. This chain connects TRBV6-1 to TRBJ1-2, with 9 bases matching TRBD1. J was trimmed by 8 bases and V by 6 bases; bases with no gene match: 13. Germline V gene data show CDR1 as MNHNS and CDR2 as SASEGT. CDR3 length equals 15 residues. The CDR3 DNA is TGTGCCAGCAGCCACCGGGACAGGGTAGTACGGGGCTACACCTTC. The encoded protein is CASSHRDRVVRGYTF.

The chain has TRBV4-3 and TRBJ2-6; D is unclear. Per germline, CDR1 LGHNA and CDR2 YSLEER. The CDR3 is made up of 20 amino acids. V was pared by 0 bases and J by 3 bases, with 21 bases between. CDR3 sequence reads: CASSQDRGRLTGLGANVLTF. In DNA, the CDR3 is TGCGCCAGCAGCCAAGATAGAGGCAGGCTGACTGGGCTTGGGGCCAACGTCCTGACTTTC.

The chain has TRBV25-1 and TRBJ2-3; D uncertain. Deletions cut 4 bases from V and 6 bases from J, with 5 bases between. The CDR3 has 11 residues. In germline, CDR1 is MGHDK, CDR2 SYGVNS. CDR3 sequence reads: CASSVDDTQYF. CDR3 coding DNA: TGTGCCAGCAGTGTGGATGATACGCAGTATTTT.

About this clonotype itself: A read error may be the cause here, since a much bigger clone is one base away. This is likely a read error, given that the CDR3 carries no conserved phenylalanine or tryptophan at its end. The gene calls are TRBV2 and TRBJ1-4, with no clear D. This CDR3 is 15 amino acids long. Germline-derived CDR1 and CDR2 are SNHLY and FYNNEI. Trimming stripped 7 bases from V and 2 bases from J, with 14 bases between. CDR3 region: CASNGSPGTNEKLFS. The CDR3 DNA reads TGTGCCAGCAATGGGAGTCCCGGGACTAATGAAAAACTGTTTTCT.

This clonotype has ten or more counts. The chain couples TRBV7-9 to TRBJ2-5; TRBD1 matches 7 bases. The V gene's germline CDR1 is SEHNR and CDR2 FQNEAQ (reference sequence). Trimming took 7 bases from V and 6 from J; bases not matched to a gene: 11. This CDR3 has 14 residues. CDR3 sequence: CASTLGQGVKTQYF. CDR3 bases: TGTGCCAGCACCCTCGGGCAGGGGGTGAAGACCCAGTACTTC.

The sample holds many counts of this clonotype. The chain employs TRBV12-3 or TRBV12-4 and TRBJ1-2, with D possibly TRBD1 on 5 matching bases. V was trimmed by 6 bases and J by 3 bases, leaving 8 bases between them. The CDR3 length is 12 residues. The chain's CDR3 is CASSFRDYGYTF. The CDR3 nucleotides read TGTGCCAGCAGCTTCAGGGACTATGGCTACACCTTC.

A note on this clonotype: A much more abundant neighbour one base away suggests this may be a read error. The chain recombines TRBV5-1 with TRBJ2-5; D gene uncertain. Per germline, CDR1 SGHRS and CDR2 YFSETQ. The CDR3 contains 12 residues. For the CDR3, the DNA is TGCGCCATCAGCTTGGAATGGGAGACCCAGTACTTC. This codes for CAISLEWETQYF.

Remarks on this clonotype: One end of the junction is discordant with germline, which a read error may explain. The chain has TRBV9 and TRBJ2-7; 10 bases map to TRBD1. Germline V gene lookup returns CDR1 SGDLS and CDR2 YYNGEE. There are 18 residues in the CDR3. CDR3: CASSAGLYGQGESYKQYF. The CDR3 bases are TGTGCCAGCAGCGCGGGGTTGTACGGACAGGGGGAATCCTACAAGCAGTACTTC.

The gene calls are TRBV19 and TRBJ1-5; D ambiguous. Deletions cut 6 bases from V and 0 bases from J, with 15 bases between. The germline V gene has CDR1 LNHDA and CDR2 SQIVND (reference sequence). The CDR3 spans 16 residues. The CDR3 sequence is CASRPTSGASNQPQHF. DNA for the CDR3: TGTGCCAGTAGGCCAACCAGCGGAGCTAGCAATCAGCCCCAGCATTTT.

This clonotype is a singleton in its sample. The V gene is TRBV24-1, the J gene TRBJ2-2, with 7 bases matching TRBD1. Germline CDR1 and CDR2: KGHDR and SFDVKD. The length of the CDR3 is 16 residues. V shed 4 bases, J shed 5 bases, and the junction held 9 bases outside the gene matches. CDR3 DNA sequence: TGTGCCACCAGTGAGACAGGGCAGGGAGAGACCGGGGAGCTGTTTTTT. Translation gives CATSETGQGETGELFF.

This clonotype was seen repeatedly, ten times or more. This chain joins TRBV7-2 and TRBJ2-7; D perhaps matches TRBD2 (6 bases). There are 13 residues in the CDR3. Trimming took 4 bases from V and 2 from J, leaving 9 bases between them. Germline lookup yields CDR1 SGHTA and CDR2 FQGNSA. The CDR3 reads CASSYGSPYEQYF. The CDR3 nucleotides are TGTGCCAGCAGCTACGGGAGTCCCTACGAGCAGTACTTC. Variable domain in full (rest from reference TRBV7-2 and TRBJ2-7): GAGVSQSPSNKVTEKGKDVELRCDPISGHTALYWYRQSLGQGLEFLIYFQGNSAPDKSGLPSDRFSAERTGGSVSTLTIQRTQQEDSAVYLCASSYGSPYEQYFGPGTRLTVT.

This clonotype has a handful of counts. The V and J genes are TRBV28 and TRBJ1-5; 8 bases match TRBD1. The CDR3 sequence is 14 residues long. Germline values: CDR1 MDHEN, CDR2 SYDVKM. The V gene end was trimmed by 8 bases and the J gene end by 5 bases; junction bases not matched to a gene: 8. Here the CDR3 DNA reads TGTGCCAGCCAGACAGGGGCGACGGATCAGCCCCAGCATTTT. It encodes CASQTGATDQPQHF.

The rearrangement links TRBV7-9 to TRBJ2-5; D call uncertain. V lost 3 bases and J 5 bases, leaving 10 bases between the germline ends. From germline, CDR1 is SEHNR and CDR2 FQNEAQ (reference sequence). The length of the CDR3 is 13 residues. The CDR3 DNA reads as TGTGCCAGCAGCTTGTTGTTGGCGGAGACCCAGTACTTC. As protein: CASSLLLAETQYF.

This sequence joins TRBV7-8 and TRBJ2-5; 11 nucleotides match TRBD2. The germline V gene encodes CDR1 SGHVS and CDR2 FQNEAQ. There are 21 residues in the CDR3. V was pared by 3 bases and J by 7 bases, with 25 bases of the junction left unmatched. CDR3 sequence: CASSFISGTGRSGRALGTQYF. The CDR3 DNA sequence: TGTGCCAGCAGCTTCATTTCGGGGACAGGACGTAGCGGGAGGGCCTTAGGGACCCAGTACTTC.

This clonotype was counted ten times or more. This chain joins TRBV7-2 and TRBJ2-7; D is perhaps TRBD1 (6 bases). The CDR3 loop spans 15 amino acids. Germline CDR1 SGHTA, CDR2 FQGNSA. With 3 bases removed from V and 1 base from J, the gap between germline ends came to 13 bases. CDR3 DNA: TGTGCCAGCAGCTTTAAGGGGGAGCCTTCCTACGAGCAGTACTTC. Its protein is CASSFKGEPSYEQYF.

The chain carries TRBV11-2 and TRBJ2-2; 11 nucleotides line up with TRBD2. Germline V gene lookup returns CDR1 SGHAT and CDR2 FQNNGV. The CDR3 sequence is 18 residues long. V shed 4 bases, J shed 4 bases, and the junction held 11 bases outside the gene matches. The DNA of the CDR3 is TGTGCCAGCAGCTCCGGGACTAGCGGAGTTTCATCCACCGGGGAGCTGTTTTTT. Encoded protein: CASSSGTSGVSSTGELFF. The full variable domain, with the rest looked up from reference TRBV11-2 and TRBJ2-2, is EAGVAQSPRYKIIEKRQSVAFWCNPISGHATLYWYQQILGQGPKLLIQFQNNGVVDDSQLPKDRFSAERLKGVDSTLKIQPAKLEDSAVYLCASSSGTSGVSSTGELFFGEGSRLTVL.